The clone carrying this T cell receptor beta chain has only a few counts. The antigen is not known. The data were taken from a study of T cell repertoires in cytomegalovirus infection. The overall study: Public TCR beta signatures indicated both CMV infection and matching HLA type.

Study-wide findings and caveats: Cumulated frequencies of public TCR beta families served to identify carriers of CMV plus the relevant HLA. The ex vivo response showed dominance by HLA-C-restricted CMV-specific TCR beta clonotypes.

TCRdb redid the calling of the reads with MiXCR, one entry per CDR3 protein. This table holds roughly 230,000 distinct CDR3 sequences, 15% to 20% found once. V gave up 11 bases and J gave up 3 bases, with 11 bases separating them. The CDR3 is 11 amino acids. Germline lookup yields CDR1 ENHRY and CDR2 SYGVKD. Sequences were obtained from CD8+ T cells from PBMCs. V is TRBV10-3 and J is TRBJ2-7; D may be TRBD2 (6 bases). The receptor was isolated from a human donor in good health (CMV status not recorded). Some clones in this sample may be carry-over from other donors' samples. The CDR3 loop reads CAVLRDYEQYF. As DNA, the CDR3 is TGTGCCGTCTTGCGGGACTACGAGCAGTACTTC.